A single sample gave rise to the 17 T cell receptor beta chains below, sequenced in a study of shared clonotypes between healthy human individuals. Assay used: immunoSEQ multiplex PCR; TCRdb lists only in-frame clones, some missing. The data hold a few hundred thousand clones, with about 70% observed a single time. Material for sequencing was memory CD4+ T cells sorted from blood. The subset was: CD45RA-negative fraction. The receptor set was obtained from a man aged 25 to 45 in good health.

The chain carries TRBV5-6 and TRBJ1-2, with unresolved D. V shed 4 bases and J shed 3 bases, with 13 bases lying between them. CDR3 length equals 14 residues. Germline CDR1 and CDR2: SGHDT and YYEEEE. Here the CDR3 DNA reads TGTGCCAGCAGCCTGCTTGTAGTCGACTATGGCTACACCTTC. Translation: CASSLLVVDYGYTF.

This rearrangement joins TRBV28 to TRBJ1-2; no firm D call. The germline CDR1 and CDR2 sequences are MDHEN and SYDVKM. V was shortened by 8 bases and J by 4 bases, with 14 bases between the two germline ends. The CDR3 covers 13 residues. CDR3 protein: CASLSVGPYGYTF. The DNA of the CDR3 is TGTGCCAGCCTCTCCGTAGGCCCCTATGGCTACACCTTC.

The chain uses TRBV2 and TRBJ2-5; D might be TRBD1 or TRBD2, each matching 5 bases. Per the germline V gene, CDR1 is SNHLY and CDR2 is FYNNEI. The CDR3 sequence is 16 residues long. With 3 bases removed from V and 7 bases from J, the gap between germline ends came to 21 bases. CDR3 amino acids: CASSERPGPLSVTQYF. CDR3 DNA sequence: TGTGCCAGCAGTGAGCGCCCGGGACCCCTGAGCGTGACCCAGTACTTC.

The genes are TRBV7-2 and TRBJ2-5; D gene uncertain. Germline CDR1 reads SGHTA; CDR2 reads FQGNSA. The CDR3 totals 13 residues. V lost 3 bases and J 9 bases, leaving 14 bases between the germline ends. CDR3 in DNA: TGTGCCAGCAGCTTGACCCATTCCGGGTCCCAGTACTTC. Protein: CASSLTHSGSQYF. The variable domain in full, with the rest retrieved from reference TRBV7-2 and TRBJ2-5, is GAGVSQSPSNKVTEKGKDVELRCDPISGHTALYWYRQSLGQGLEFLIYFQGNSAPDKSGLPSDRFSAERTGGSVSTLTIQRTQQEDSAVYLCASSLTHSGSQYFGPGTRLLVL.

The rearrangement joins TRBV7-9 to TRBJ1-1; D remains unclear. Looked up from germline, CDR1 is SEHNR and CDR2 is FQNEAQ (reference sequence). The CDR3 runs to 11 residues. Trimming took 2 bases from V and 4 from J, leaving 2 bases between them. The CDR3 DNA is TGTGCCAGCAGCTTAATCACTGAAGCTTTCTTT. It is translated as CASSLITEAFF. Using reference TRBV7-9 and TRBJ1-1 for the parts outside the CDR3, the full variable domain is DTGVSQNPRHKITKRGQNVTFRCDPISEHNRLYWYRQTLGQGPEFLTYFQNEAQLEKSRLLSDRFSAERPKGSFSTLEIQRTEQGDSAMYLCASSLITEAFFGQGTRLTVV.

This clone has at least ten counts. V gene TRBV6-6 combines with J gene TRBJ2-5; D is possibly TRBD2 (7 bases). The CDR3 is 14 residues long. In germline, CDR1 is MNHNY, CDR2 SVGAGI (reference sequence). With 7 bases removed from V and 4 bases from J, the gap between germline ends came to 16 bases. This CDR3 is CASTRGANTETQYF. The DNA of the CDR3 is TGTGCCAGCACCCGGGGGGCCAACACAGAGACCCAGTACTTC.

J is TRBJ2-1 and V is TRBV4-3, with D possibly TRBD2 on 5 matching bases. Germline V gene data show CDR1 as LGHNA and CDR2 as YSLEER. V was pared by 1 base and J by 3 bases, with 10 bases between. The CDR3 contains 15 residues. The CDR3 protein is CASSQARGYYNEQFF. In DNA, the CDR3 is TGCGCCAGCAGCCAAGCACGGGGATACTACAATGAGCAGTTCTTC.

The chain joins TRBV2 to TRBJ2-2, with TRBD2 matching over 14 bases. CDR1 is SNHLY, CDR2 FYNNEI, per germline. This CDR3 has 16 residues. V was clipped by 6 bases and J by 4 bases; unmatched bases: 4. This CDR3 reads CASSGLAGGRTGELFF. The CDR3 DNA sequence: TGTGCCAGCAGCGGACTAGCGGGAGGACGCACCGGGGAGCTGTTTTTT.

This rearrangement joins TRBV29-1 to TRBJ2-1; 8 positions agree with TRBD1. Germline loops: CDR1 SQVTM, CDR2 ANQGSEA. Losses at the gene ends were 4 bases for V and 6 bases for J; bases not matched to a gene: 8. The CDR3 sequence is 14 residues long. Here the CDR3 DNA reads TGCAGCGTTGGAGGCGGCAGGGGGCTCAATGAGCAGTTCTTC. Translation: CSVGGGRGLNEQFF.

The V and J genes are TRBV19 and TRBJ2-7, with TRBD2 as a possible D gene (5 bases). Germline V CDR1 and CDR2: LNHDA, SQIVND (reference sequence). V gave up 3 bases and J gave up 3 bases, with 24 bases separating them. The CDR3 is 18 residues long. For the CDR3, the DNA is TGTGCCAGTAGTATGTTGAGGGAGAACGATTTTTTATACTACGAGCAGTACTTC. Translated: CASSMLRENDFLYYEQYF.

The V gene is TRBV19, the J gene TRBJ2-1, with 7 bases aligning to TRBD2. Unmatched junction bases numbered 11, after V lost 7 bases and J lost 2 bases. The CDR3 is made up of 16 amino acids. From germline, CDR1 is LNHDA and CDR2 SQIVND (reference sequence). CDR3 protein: CASTPGRLAAYNEQFF. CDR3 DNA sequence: TGTGCCAGTACCCCCGGGCGGCTAGCGGCCTACAATGAGCAGTTCTTC.

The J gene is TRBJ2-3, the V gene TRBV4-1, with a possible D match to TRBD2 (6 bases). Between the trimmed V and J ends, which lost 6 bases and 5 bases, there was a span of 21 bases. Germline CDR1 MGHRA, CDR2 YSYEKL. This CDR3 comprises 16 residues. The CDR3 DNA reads TGCGCCAGCAGAGGGCGGGGAATCGACGGGGGAGATACGCAGTATTTT. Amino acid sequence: CASRGRGIDGGDTQYF.

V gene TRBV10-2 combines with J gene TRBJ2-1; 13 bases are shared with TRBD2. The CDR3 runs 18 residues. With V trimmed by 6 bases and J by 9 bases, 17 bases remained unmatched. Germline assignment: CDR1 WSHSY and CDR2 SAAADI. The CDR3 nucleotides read TGCGCCAGCAGACCTCCGGGACTAGCGGGACCAATAGGGAGTGAGCAGTTCTTC. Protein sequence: CASRPPGLAGPIGSEQFF.

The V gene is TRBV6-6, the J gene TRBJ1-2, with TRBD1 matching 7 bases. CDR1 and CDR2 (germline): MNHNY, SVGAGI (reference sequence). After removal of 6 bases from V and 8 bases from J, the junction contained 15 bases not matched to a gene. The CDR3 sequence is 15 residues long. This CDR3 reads CASSPTTRQGRGYTF. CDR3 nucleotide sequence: TGTGCCAGCAGCCCCACTACGAGACAGGGTAGAGGCTACACCTTC.

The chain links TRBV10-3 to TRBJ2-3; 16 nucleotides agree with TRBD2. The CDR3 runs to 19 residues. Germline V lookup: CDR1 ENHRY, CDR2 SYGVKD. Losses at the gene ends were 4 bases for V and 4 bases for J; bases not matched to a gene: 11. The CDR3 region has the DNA TGTGCCATCAGTGGGACGACGGGACTAGCGGGAGGGCTCGCAGATACGCAGTATTTT. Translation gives CAISGTTGLAGGLADTQYF.

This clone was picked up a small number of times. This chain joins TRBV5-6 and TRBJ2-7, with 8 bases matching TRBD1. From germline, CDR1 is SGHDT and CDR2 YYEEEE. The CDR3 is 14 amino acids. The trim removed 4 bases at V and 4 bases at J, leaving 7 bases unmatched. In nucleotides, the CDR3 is TGTGCCAGCAGCCCGAGGACAGGGATTTACGAGCAGTACTTC. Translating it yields CASSPRTGIYEQYF.

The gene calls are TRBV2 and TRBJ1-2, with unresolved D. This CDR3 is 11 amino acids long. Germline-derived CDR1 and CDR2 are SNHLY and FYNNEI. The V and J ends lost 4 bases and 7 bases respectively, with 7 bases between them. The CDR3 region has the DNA TGTGCCAGCAGTGGGGAGACTGGCTACACCTTC. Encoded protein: CASSGETGYTF.